The clone carrying this T cell receptor beta chain was recorded at least ten times. Its antigen is as yet unknown. This sample is drawn from a study of human T cells and chemical hapten exposure. Study details: DPC at 2% was the sensitizing agent, placed on roughly 2 cm by roughly 2 cm of upper inner arm skin. Overall study findings and caveats: Expanded TCRs made up significantly more big CDR3 similarity clusters than controls did.

MiXCR, applied by TCRdb to the RACE reads, yields one record per CDR3 protein. This sample carries around 330,000 distinct CDR3 sequences, around 5.5% of them seen once, and the ten largest clones take around 8.6%. Trimming removed 4 bases from V and 1 base from J, with 13 bases in between. CDR1 and CDR2 from the germline V gene are MGHRA and YSYEKL. This CDR3 spans 15 amino acids. Time point denoted: pre-sensitization, week 0. Treatment noted: therapeutic diphenylcyclopropenone sensitization with weekly scalp DPC. This clonotype originated in a woman aged 18-30 years with alopecia areata. Some clones in this sample may be carry-over from other donors' samples. V is TRBV4-1 and J is TRBJ1-1; D uncertain. The sample in question was whole blood, obtained in connection with sensitization to the hapten diphenylcyclopropenone (DPC). The CDR3 nucleotides are TGCGCCAGCAGCCCCCTGGGAGTCAAGAACACTGAAGCTTTCTTT. Translating it yields CASSPLGVKNTEAFF.